Listed below are T cell receptor beta chains from one sample, sequenced in a study of T cells after yellow fever vaccination. TCRdb re-called the 5' RACE reads with MiXCR, one entry per CDR3 protein. This sample has hundreds of thousands of distinct CDR3 sequences, with approximately 13% found just once. The sequenced sample was PBMCs, obtained on the day of the yellow fever booster vaccination. The receptor set was obtained from a man aged 25 to 45 who received the YFV17D yellow fever vaccine. Both conserved end residues are part of each CDR3. The D gene is left open where the match is weak. Where a row states a size, it is once, few, many or the class of an expanded clone; other rows omit it.

V: TRBV21-1
size: few
J: TRBJ2-1
D: -
DNA: TGTGCCAGCAGCAAACGACCTGCCCGGACTGAGCAGTTCTTC
CDR3: CASSKRPARTEQFF

V: TRBV29-1
size: -
J: TRBJ1-1
D: -
DNA: TGCAGCGTTGAAGACCGGGCTTTATCTACTGAAGCTTTCTTT
CDR3: CSVEDRALSTEAFF

V: TRBV6-1
size: few
J: TRBJ1-2
D: TRBD1
DNA: TGTGCCAGCAGGACGGGTAGACAGGGGCCTGGCTACACCTTC
CDR3: CASRTGRQGPGYTF

V: TRBV28
size: -
J: TRBJ2-7
D: -
DNA: TGTGCCACCCGGGACGGCCCCTACGAGCAGTACTTC
CDR3: CATRDGPYEQYF

V: TRBV7-2
size: few
J: TRBJ1-5
D: -
DNA: TGTGCCAGCAGCCCGGACCTAGGCAATCAGCCCCAGCATTTT
CDR3: CASSPDLGNQPQHF

V: TRBV7-9
size: -
J: TRBJ1-6
D: TRBD1
DNA: TGTGCCAGCAGCTCGCCGACAGGGGAGGGTTCACCCCTCCACTTT
CDR3: CASSSPTGEGSPLHF

V: TRBV20-1
size: -
J: TRBJ2-7
D: TRBD1
DNA: TGCAGTGCTAGAGTTCCACCGGGACAGGGTCCATACGAGCAGTACTTC
CDR3: CSARVPPGQGPYEQYF

V: TRBV11-3
size: -
J: TRBJ2-1
D: -
DNA: TGTGCCAGCAGCTACGAAGGGGGCTCCTACAATGAGCAGTTCTTC
CDR3: CASSYEGGSYNEQFF

V: TRBV7-2
size: -
J: TRBJ2-4
D: TRBD2
DNA: TGTGCCAGCAGCTCAGGACTAGCGGAGGGGAACATTCAGTACTTC
CDR3: CASSSGLAEGNIQYF

V: TRBV29-1
size: few
J: TRBJ2-5
D: -
DNA: TGCAGCGTTCGGAAGTACCAAGAGACCCAGTACTTC
CDR3: CSVRKYQETQYF

V: TRBV29-1
size: few
J: TRBJ2-2
D: -
DNA: TGCAGCGTAAGTGACAGCCTAAACACCGGGGAGCTGTTTTTT
CDR3: CSVSDSLNTGELFF

V: TRBV11-2
size: many
J: TRBJ1-1
D: -
DNA: TGTGCCAGCAGCTTAATCGGGATGGGGGGGATCATGAACACTGAAGCTTTCTTT
CDR3: CASSLIGMGGIMNTEAFF

V: TRBV25-1
size: -
J: TRBJ2-3
D: -
DNA: TGTGCCAGCAGTGGATCCTCCAGGGAACACAGCACAGATACGCAGTATTTT
CDR3: CASSGSSREHSTDTQYF

V: TRBV18
size: -
J: TRBJ2-5
D: -
DNA: TGTGCCAGCTCAAACTCGAGGGAGACCCAGTACTTC
CDR3: CASSNSRETQYF

V: TRBV20-1
size: few
J: TRBJ1-5
D: -
DNA: TGCAGTGCTAGACCCCCCGGACGGCCCAATCAGCCCCAGCATTTT
CDR3: CSARPPGRPNQPQHF

V: TRBV3-1
size: -
J: TRBJ1-5
D: -
DNA: TGTGCCAGCAGCCAATCGATAGGGCCCCAGCCCCAGCATTTT
CDR3: CASSQSIGPQPQHF